The sequence of this T cell receptor beta chain was determined in a study of PD-L1 blockade in urothelial cancer. TCRdb's copy holds only in-frame clones and misses some; the assay was immunoSEQ multiplex PCR. The data show fewer than 50,000 clones, roughly 85% seen once. The length of the CDR3 is 19 residues. In germline, CDR1 is SGHKS, CDR2 YYEKEE (reference sequence). With 0 bases removed from V and 2 bases from J, the gap between germline ends came to 23 bases. General observations from the study: Durable-benefit cases showed more tumor-associated blood clone expansion at 3 weeks.

As for this clone: Antigen unknown.

The receptor's source is a man aged 55 to 69 with urothelial cancer. The J gene is TRBJ1-1, the V gene TRBV5-5; D ambiguous. The starting material was PBMCs, obtained around atezolizumab (anti-PD-L1) treatment. CDR3 region: CASSLDLRAGVPRNTEAFF. The CDR3 bases are TGTGCCAGCAGCTTGGATCTGCGGGCAGGTGTCCCCCGTAACACTGAAGCTTTCTTT.